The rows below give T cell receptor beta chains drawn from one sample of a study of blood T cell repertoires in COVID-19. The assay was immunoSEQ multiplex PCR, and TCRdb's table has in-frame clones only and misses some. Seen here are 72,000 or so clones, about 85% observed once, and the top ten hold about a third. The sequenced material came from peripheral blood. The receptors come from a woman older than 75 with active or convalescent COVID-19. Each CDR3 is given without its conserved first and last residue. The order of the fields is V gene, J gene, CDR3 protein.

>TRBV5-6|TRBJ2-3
ASSPDRLSPGVDTQY
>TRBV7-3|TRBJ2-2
ASSLEGTVTGELF
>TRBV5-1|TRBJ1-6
ASSLGTGLGRSYNSPLH
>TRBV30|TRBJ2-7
AWSVLRGWGGEQY
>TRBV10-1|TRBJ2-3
ASSEPGQQSTDTQY
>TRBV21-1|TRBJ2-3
ASSKGLRGDTDTQY
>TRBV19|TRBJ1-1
ASSANRGTEAF
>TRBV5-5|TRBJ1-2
ASSTRTDPIIEGGYT
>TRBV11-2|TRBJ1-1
ASSPRAADTEAF
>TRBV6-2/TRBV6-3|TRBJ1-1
ASSYGGGSTEAF
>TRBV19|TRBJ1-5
ASHGGTGFTQPQH
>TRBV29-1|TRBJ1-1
SVTGDRLEAF
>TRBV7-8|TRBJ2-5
ASSLVGGQETQY
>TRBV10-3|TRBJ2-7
AISPTQEDYEQY
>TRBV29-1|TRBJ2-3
SVARPSTDTQY
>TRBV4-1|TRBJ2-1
ASTHRTSAHNEQF
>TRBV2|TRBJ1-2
ASKVADSSNYGYT
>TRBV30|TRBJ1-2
ARDPTGSYGYT
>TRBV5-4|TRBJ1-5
ASSLDPGRNQPQH
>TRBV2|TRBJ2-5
ASSGVGSGSQY
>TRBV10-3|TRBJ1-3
AISDPLGQTSGNTIY
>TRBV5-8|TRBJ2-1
ASSLDGGDLLNEQF
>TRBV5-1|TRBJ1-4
ASSPGTDFSSEKLF
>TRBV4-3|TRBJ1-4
ASSQDIANEKLF
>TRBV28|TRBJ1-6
ASTRPGQGSSPLH
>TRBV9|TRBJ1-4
ASSPSAGNEKLF
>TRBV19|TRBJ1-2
ASSIQGANGYT
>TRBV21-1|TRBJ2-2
ASPRGNTGELF
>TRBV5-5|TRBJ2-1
ASSLDQAYNEQF
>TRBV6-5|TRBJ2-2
ASTSSQGATGELF
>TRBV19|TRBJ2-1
ASSMVQDSDEQF
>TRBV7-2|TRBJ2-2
ACNSGGHKLNTGELF
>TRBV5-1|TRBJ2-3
ASSLAGAGGSTDTQY
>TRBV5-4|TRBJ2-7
ASSPWTGGGYEQY
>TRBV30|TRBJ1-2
AWSRDRDDGYT
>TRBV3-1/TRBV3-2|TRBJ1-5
ASSQTGGEQPQH
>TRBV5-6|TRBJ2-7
ASSQGTGQGDLEQY
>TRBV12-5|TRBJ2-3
ASAQPGLASDTQY
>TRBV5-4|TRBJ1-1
ASSRGSPGAAF
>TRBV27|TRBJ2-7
ASSLSRADEQY
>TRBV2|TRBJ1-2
ASSDAGAWYGYT
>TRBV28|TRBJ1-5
ASRPRQAYSNQPQH
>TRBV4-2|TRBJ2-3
ASSQRGSDTQY
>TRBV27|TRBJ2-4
ASQGAGNIQY
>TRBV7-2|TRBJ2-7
ASSLAAGVGEQY
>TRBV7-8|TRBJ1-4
ASSLVVSGEKLF
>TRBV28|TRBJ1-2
ASTPGGSAPHYGYT
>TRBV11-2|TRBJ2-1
ASNGGDGYNEQF
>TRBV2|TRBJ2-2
ASSGTSFTGELF
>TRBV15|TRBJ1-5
ATSRGWTGSNQPQH
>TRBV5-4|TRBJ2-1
ASSPGLGINEQF
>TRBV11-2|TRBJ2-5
ASSYGQWGYQETQY
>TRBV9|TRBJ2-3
ASSAGTYTDTQY
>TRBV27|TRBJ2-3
ASSWGGYGTKKPDTQY
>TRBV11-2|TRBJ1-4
ASSETGTAQKKLF
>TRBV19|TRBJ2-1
ATLRGLPYNEQF
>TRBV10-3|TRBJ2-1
AISVSGGGAGHEQF
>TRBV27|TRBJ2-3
ASSHGTGLTDTQY
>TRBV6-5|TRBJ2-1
ASGQSNEQF
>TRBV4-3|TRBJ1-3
ASSQERQGLSGNTIY